The 20 T cell receptor beta chains below all came from one sample that was sequenced in a study of T cell clones after liver transplantation. Some clones are missing from TCRdb's copy, which holds only in-frame ones; the method was immunoSEQ multiplex PCR. Of about 72,000 clones in the sample, 90% were seen once. This specimen consisted of CD4+ T cells from blood, obtained before liver transplant. These receptors all stem from a human donor who received a liver transplant.

The chain recombines TRBV11-3 with TRBJ1-3; 7 bases fit TRBD1. Germline-derived CDR1 and CDR2 are SGHNT and YENEEA. This CDR3 is built from 15 residues. The ends lost 5 bases at V and 2 bases at J; junction bases unmatched: 6. The CDR3, as DNA: TGTGCCAGCAGCCGGGGACAGTCAGCTGGAAACACCATATATTTT. Its translation is CASSRGQSAGNTIYF.

This chain uses TRBV7-9 with TRBJ1-4; perhaps TRBD1 as D (5 bases). Germline V gene sequence: CDR1 SEHNR, CDR2 FQNEAQ (reference sequence). This CDR3 region has 17 residues. Trimming removed 5 bases from V and 4 bases from J, with 20 bases in between. The CDR3: CASSPTARGTGNEKLFF. CDR3 nucleotides: TGTGCCAGCAGCCCCACCGCAAGAGGGACTGGTAATGAAAAACTGTTTTTT.

Comment on this clone: The same CDR3 arises from other DNA sequences in this sample as well. The CDR3 spells CASSTSGLAKNIQYF. The CDR3 DNA follows: TGTGCCAGCAGTACCAGCGGACTAGCCAAAAACATTCAGTACTTC. The genes are TRBV28 and TRBJ2-4; tentatively, D is TRBD2 (5 bases). The CDR3 covers 15 residues. The V and J ends lost 5 bases and 0 bases respectively, with 11 bases between them. Looked up from germline, CDR1 is MDHEN and CDR2 is SYDVKM.

The rearrangement uses TRBV2 and TRBJ1-1, with a tentative D call TRBD1 (5 bases). V lost 6 bases and J 8 bases, leaving 10 bases between the germline ends. Germline loops: CDR1 SNHLY, CDR2 FYNNEI. The CDR3 contains 11 residues. Here the CDR3 reads CASRRDGEAFF. CDR3 bases: TGTGCCAGCAGGCGGGACGGCGAAGCTTTCTTT.

The chain combines TRBV9 with TRBJ2-1, with 8 bases lining up with TRBD2. The CDR3 extends over 15 amino acids. From germline, CDR1 is SGDLS and CDR2 YYNGEE. The trim removed 3 bases at V and 2 bases at J, leaving 4 bases unmatched. CDR3 sequence: CASSAAGAAYNEQFF. The CDR3 DNA reads as TGTGCCAGCAGCGCAGCGGGAGCGGCCTACAATGAGCAGTTCTTC.

The rearrangement uses TRBV5-1 and TRBJ2-1; 7 bases align to TRBD2. Germline V gene data show CDR1 as SGHRS and CDR2 as YFSETQ. The V segment lost 4 bases and the J segment 6 bases; nucleotides outside the gene matches: 10. The CDR3 has 15 amino acids. The DNA of the CDR3 is TGCGCCAGCAGCCGCGACGGGAGGACCGGCAATGAGCAGTTCTTC. It codes for CASSRDGRTGNEQFF.

This clone is a singleton in its sample. The chain carries TRBV18 and TRBJ2-2, with a tentative D call TRBD2 (5 bases). CDR3 size: 14 residues. V gave up 6 bases and J gave up 6 bases, with 14 bases separating them. Germline assignment: CDR1 KGHSH and CDR2 LQKENI. DNA for the CDR3: TGTGCCAGCTCGTCCCGACCGGAGGCCGGGGAGCTGTTTTTT. Translation gives CASSSRPEAGELFF.

In its sample, this clone was seen once. CDR3 bases: TGTGCCAGCAGATTCTCAGGGGACACTGAAGCTTTCTTT. It yields the protein CASRFSGDTEAFF. The rearrangement links TRBV2 to TRBJ1-1; D might be TRBD1 (6 bases). The CDR3 is 13 amino acids. V lost 6 bases, J lost 3 bases, and 11 bases lay in between. Germline CDR1 SNHLY, CDR2 FYNNEI.

The chain links TRBV4-1 to TRBJ2-1; 7 positions match TRBD2. With 4 bases clipped from V and 5 bases from J, the junction kept 5 bases outside the gene matches. This CDR3 comprises 14 residues. Germline loops: CDR1 MGHRA, CDR2 YSYEKL. The CDR3 bases are TGCGCCAGCAGCCCCCTGACTAGCAACAATGAGCAGTTCTTC. Protein product: CASSPLTSNNEQFF.

Here the CDR3 reads CASSLLFRQGVNEQFF. The CDR3 DNA is TGCGCCAGCAGCTTGTTGTTTCGACAGGGGGTCAATGAGCAGTTCTTC. This chain connects TRBV5-1 to TRBJ2-1, with 9 bases matching TRBD1. V was pared by 1 base and J by 6 bases, with 8 bases of the junction left unmatched. Germline lookup yields CDR1 SGHRS and CDR2 YFSETQ. The CDR3 spans 16 residues.

The CDR3 reads CASSGSRGPETQYF. CDR3 nucleotide sequence: TGTGCCAGCAGTGGGTCCCGGGGGCCAGAGACCCAGTACTTC. The V and J genes are TRBV27 and TRBJ2-5; D may be TRBD1 or TRBD2 (6 bases each). V lost 5 bases and J 4 bases, leaving 14 bases between the germline ends. CDR1 is MNHEY and CDR2 is SMNVEV in the germline V gene (reference sequence). This CDR3 is built from 14 residues.

The chain couples TRBV13 to TRBJ2-3, with D perhaps being TRBD1 or TRBD2 (5 bases each). Trimming cost V 0 bases and J 6 bases, with 16 bases left between them. The CDR3 covers 16 residues. Germline-derived CDR1 and CDR2 are PRHDT and FYEKMQ (reference sequence). The chain's CDR3 is CASSLGEGRVVDTQYF. CDR3 coding DNA: TGTGCCAGCAGCTTAGGCGAGGGCAGGGTCGTTGATACGCAGTATTTT. Variable domain in full (rest from reference TRBV13 and TRBJ2-3): AAGVIQSPRHLIKEKRETATLKCYPIPRHDTVYWYQQGPGQDPQFLISFYEKMQSDKGSIPDRFSAQQFSDYHSELNMSSLELGDSALYFCASSLGEGRVVDTQYFGPGTRLTVL.

This chain joins TRBV28 and TRBJ2-5, with TRBD1 matching 9 bases. The length of the CDR3 is 15 residues. The trim removed 7 bases at V and 7 bases at J, leaving 13 bases unmatched. Germline V gene sequence: CDR1 MDHEN, CDR2 SYDVKM. The DNA for the CDR3 is TGTGCCAGCACCGGGGACAGGGTTGGGTCAGGGACCCAGTACTTC. This encodes CASTGDRVGSGTQYF. Together with reference TRBV28 and TRBJ2-5, the CDR3 gives the full variable domain: DVKVTQSSRYLVKRTGEKVFLECVQDMDHENMFWYRQDPGLGLRLIYFSYDVKMKEKGDIPEGYSVSREKKERFSLILESASTNQTSMYLCASTGDRVGSGTQYFGPGTRLLVL.

This clone was seen only once. This rearrangement joins TRBV19 to TRBJ2-7; D assignment may be TRBD1 or TRBD2 (5 bases each). V gave up 5 bases and J gave up 3 bases, with 17 bases separating them. Germline-derived CDR1 and CDR2 are LNHDA and SQIVND (reference sequence). The CDR3 has 15 residues. Here the CDR3 reads CASSSPGTVLYEQYF. As DNA, the CDR3 is TGTGCCAGTAGTTCGCCCGGGACGGTCCTCTACGAGCAGTACTTC.

The chain combines TRBV28 with TRBJ2-5, with a possible D match to TRBD2 (5 bases). Trimming cost V 5 bases and J 1 base, with 8 bases left between them. The CDR3 has 13 residues. Looked up from germline, CDR1 is MDHEN and CDR2 is SYDVKM. The CDR3, as DNA: TGTGCCAGCAGTCCGGGAAGCCAAGAGACCCAGTACTTC. This translates into CASSPGSQETQYF. The full variable domain, completed using reference TRBV28 and TRBJ2-5, is DVKVTQSSRYLVKRTGEKVFLECVQDMDHENMFWYRQDPGLGLRLIYFSYDVKMKEKGDIPEGYSVSREKKERFSLILESASTNQTSMYLCASSPGSQETQYFGPGTRLLVL.

In this sample, this clone turned up once. This sequence joins TRBV9 and TRBJ1-3, with D possibly TRBD1 on 6 matching bases. V was trimmed by 3 bases and J by 4 bases, leaving 14 bases between them. From germline, CDR1 is SGDLS and CDR2 YYNGEE. This CDR3 is 15 amino acids long. The CDR3 is CASSGGGLPGNTIYF. As DNA, the CDR3 is TGTGCCAGCAGCGGTGGGGGGCTTCCCGGAAACACCATATATTTT.

The chain links TRBV28 to TRBJ1-4; 10 bases align to TRBD1. V lost 4 bases to trimming and J lost 7 bases; unmatched junction nucleotides: 6. Germline loops: CDR1 MDHEN, CDR2 SYDVKM. This CDR3 is 15 amino acids long. CDR3: CASSYTGTGVEKLFF. The DNA for the CDR3 is TGTGCCAGCAGTTATACCGGGACAGGGGTTGAAAAACTGTTTTTT.

J is TRBJ2-7 and V is TRBV5-1, with D possibly matching TRBD1 (6 bases). The CDR3 has 15 amino acids. In germline, CDR1 is SGHRS, CDR2 YFSETQ. The V end lost 1 base, the J end lost 0 bases, and 11 bases lay between the germline ends. CDR3 DNA sequence: TGCGCCAGCAGCTTGTTTTGGGACACCTCCTACGAGCAGTACTTC. Its protein is CASSLFWDTSYEQYF.

This chain uses TRBV9 with TRBJ2-7; 8 bases match TRBD1. The germline V gene encodes CDR1 SGDLS and CDR2 YYNGEE. J gave up 6 bases and V 2 bases, and 10 bases lay outside the gene matches. The CDR3 spans 15 residues. The CDR3 loop reads CASSVDRVPTSEQYF. CDR3 bases: TGTGCCAGCAGCGTGGACAGGGTCCCCACATCCGAGCAGTACTTC.

This clone is a singleton in its sample. The chain employs TRBV18 and TRBJ1-2; TRBD1 matches at 11 bases. J was trimmed by 7 bases and V by 3 bases; bases with no gene match: 7. Per germline, CDR1 KGHSH and CDR2 LQKENI. There are 15 residues in the CDR3. For the CDR3, the DNA is TGTGCCAGCTCACCTCTGGACAGGGGGCTGGGTGGCTACACCTTC. Translated, it gives CASSPLDRGLGGYTF.